A selection of T cell receptor beta chains follows, all from one sample in a study of cytomegalovirus exposure and HLA in healthy donors. TCRdb keeps only in-frame clones here, not all; method: immunoSEQ multiplex PCR. The sample includes some 170,000 clones, around 79% of them seen just once. Sequencing was done on a sample of PBMCs. All receptors come from a middle-aged man in good health and CMV-seronegative. The CDR3 runs from the conserved cysteine through the conserved F or W. Each record gives: J gene, D gene, clone size, V gene, CDR3 DNA, CDR3 protein. D genes are given only for firm matches. Size is omitted from some rows. Given values are once, few, many or a class for expanded clones.

>TRBJ2-3|-|-|TRBV27
TGTGCCAGCAGTCAGCGAGCAGATACGCAGTATTTT
CASSQRADTQYF
>TRBJ1-6|-|few|TRBV25-1
TGTGCCAGCAGTGAAGCCTTAGTAGCGTCACCCCTCCACTTT
CASSEALVASPLHF
>TRBJ2-7|-|-|TRBV6-5
TGTGCCAGCAGTCCACAGGGTTCCTTCTACGAGCAGTACTTC
CASSPQGSFYEQYF
>TRBJ1-4|-|-|TRBV5-1
TGCGCCAGCAGCAGTGGTCGAGGAACTAATGAAAAACTGTTTTTT
CASSSGRGTNEKLFF
>TRBJ1-2|-|-|TRBV7-9
TGTGCCAGCAGCTTGGGGGGTGTAGACTATGGCTACACCTTC
CASSLGGVDYGYTF
>TRBJ1-1|-|-|TRBV6-1
TGTGCCAGCAGTGAGAGGCGGGAAGCTTTCTTT
CASSERREAFF
>TRBJ2-7|-|-|TRBV21-1
TGTGCCAGCCCCAAGGAGGGTAGAGAGGACGAGCAGTACTTC
CASPKEGREDEQYF
>TRBJ2-3|-|-|TRBV7-9
TGTGCCAGCAGCGCAGTCCCTCTTAGCACAGATACGCAGTATTTT
CASSAVPLSTDTQYF
>TRBJ2-7|-|-|TRBV28
TGTGCCAGCAGAGGGGTCGCTGGTTTCGACGAGCAGTACTTC
CASRGVAGFDEQYF
>TRBJ2-7|-|-|TRBV5-4
TGTGCCAGCAGCCTTGACAGGAGACGCGAGCAGTACTTC
CASSLDRRREQYF
>TRBJ1-1|TRBD1|-|TRBV6-1
TGTGCCAGCAGTACACGAGGACAGGTTGAAGCTTTCTTT
CASSTRGQVEAFF
>TRBJ2-1|-|-|TRBV11-2
TGTGCCAGCAGCTTAGGTGACAGTCAGCAGTTCTTC
CASSLGDSQQFF
>TRBJ2-2|-|-|TRBV19
TGTGCCAGTAGTATAGGGGGGCCGGGGCGGAGTACCGGGGAGCTGTTTTTT
CASSIGGPGRSTGELFF
>TRBJ2-7|TRBD2|-|TRBV7-6
TGTGCCAGCAGCTTAGAACTAGCGTACGAGCAGTACTTC
CASSLELAYEQYF
>TRBJ2-2|TRBD1|-|TRBV5-4
TGTGCCAGCAGCAATCGGCGACAGGGGTGGAACACCGGGGAGCTGTTTTTT
CASSNRRQGWNTGELFF
>TRBJ1-1|-|few|TRBV7-3
TGTGCCAGCAGCTCCCAGGGGCACACTGAAGCTTTCTTT
CASSSQGHTEAFF
>TRBJ2-7|TRBD1|-|TRBV5-6
TGTGCCAGCAGCAACCAAGGACAGGGGGAATACTTC
CASSNQGQGEYF
>TRBJ1-6|TRBD1|-|TRBV28
TGTGCCCTGCGAGACAGGGGGGATAATTCACCCCTCCACTTT
CALRDRGDNSPLHF
>TRBJ2-7|-|-|TRBV27
TGTGCCAGCAGTCGCGGACATGACTCCTACGAGCAGTACTTC
CASSRGHDSYEQYF
>TRBJ1-1|-|-|TRBV19
TGTGCCAGCGGAATATTACAGGGAAAAACTGAAGCTTTCTTT
CASGILQGKTEAFF
>TRBJ2-3|-|-|TRBV7-2
TGTGCCAGCAGCCCCAAGGGGTGGGGGACTAGCACAGATACGCAGTATTTT
CASSPKGWGTSTDTQYF
>TRBJ1-5|-|few|TRBV30
TGTGCCTGGCACGACGGGGTAGGCAATCAGCCCCAGCATTTT
CAWHDGVGNQPQHF
>TRBJ2-5|TRBD2|-|TRBV4-1
TGCGCCAGCAGCCAAGCTAGCGGGGGGAGTAGGAAGACCCAGTACTTC
CASSQASGGSRKTQYF
>TRBJ1-5|-|-|TRBV7-8
TGTGCCAGCAGCCAAGGGGGCAATCAGCCCCAGCATTTT
CASSQGGNQPQHF
>TRBJ1-5|-|-|TRBV7-5
TGTGCCAGAAGCTTAGTGCGGACAGGAAACAATCAGCCCCAGCATTTT
CARSLVRTGNNQPQHF
>TRBJ2-5|-|-|TRBV11-2
TGTGCCAGCAGCCCTGTCAAGGGGCGAGAGACCCAGTACTTC
CASSPVKGRETQYF
>TRBJ2-7|-|once|TRBV5-1
TGCGCCAGCAGCCAGAACCAGTACGAGCAGTACTTC
CASSQNQYEQYF
>TRBJ2-2|TRBD2|-|TRBV9
TGTGCCAGCACCGACGGGCGGGGGGCCGGGGAGCTGTTTTTT
CASTDGRGAGELFF
>TRBJ2-7|-|-|TRBV6-4
TGTGCCATCCTAGCCAAGGCCGAGCAGTACTTC
CAILAKAEQYF
>TRBJ2-1|TRBD1|-|TRBV27
TGTGCCAGCAGACTTCGCCGGGACAGGGGGCGAGTTGAGCAGTTCTTC
CASRLRRDRGRVEQFF
>TRBJ1-5|-|-|TRBV19
TGTGCCAGTAGTATAGAGCCGGGATCCCAGCCCCAGCATTTT
CASSIEPGSQPQHF